Here is one T cell receptor (beta chain) with its context. Researchers ran the PCR with 60 Vbeta and 13 Jbeta primers. Method: immunoSEQ multiplex PCR; TCRdb's copy keeps in-frame clones and lacks some. This sample's clone table lists over 100,000 clones. These data originate in a study of cytomegalovirus exposure and HLA in healthy donors. V trimming: 7 bases; J trimming: 4 bases; junction bases outside the gene matches: 3. The germline V gene encodes CDR1 SGDLS and CDR2 YYNGEE. The CDR3 runs 13 residues. V is TRBV9 and J is TRBJ2-1; the match to TRBD2 covers 9 bases. Sample: PBMCs. This clonotype was sampled from a man in his forties in good health and CMV-seropositive. For the CDR3, the DNA is TGTGCCAGCGGGCGGGAGGGTTACAATGAGCAGTTCTTC. This codes for CASGREGYNEQFF.